The TCR beta chain under discussion was sequenced for a study of CD8+CD57+ T cells in acquired aplastic anemia. The wider study: Quantities of DNA derived from sorted CD4+ and CD8+ cells averaged around 3 ug. Study results and caveats: Patients and controls turned out to have 25 to 30 CD8+ CDR3 sequences in common. CD8+ Simpson's diversity in patients was not significantly different from that in controls.

The CDR3 has 14 residues. CDR1 and CDR2 from the germline V gene are DFQATT and SNEGSKA (reference sequence). A note on this clonotype: Its antigen remains unidentified. A much more abundant neighbour one base away suggests this may be a read error.

Template material for TCR beta VDJ and CDR3 profiling consisted of genomic DNA. TCRdb called the reads again in MiXCR, with one record for every CDR3 protein. In the table there are about half a million distinct CDR3 sequences, under 40% of which are singletons. CD8+CD57+ cell expansion, shown by flow cytometry, had occurred in the patients selected for sequencing. Each patient had severe acquired aplastic anemia. The sequence came from a human donor with aplastic anemia. The chain combines TRBV20-1 with TRBJ2-5, with D perhaps matching TRBD1 or TRBD2 (5 bases each). Source material: sorted CD4+, CD8+, or CD8+CD57+ T cells (not recorded which) from PBMCs. CDR3 sequence: CSARDLRVGETQHF. CDR3 sequence (DNA): TGCAGTGCTAGAGATCTTAGGGTGGGGGAGACCCAGCACTTC.